The 28 T cell receptor beta chains below come from one sample, sequenced in a study of blood T cell repertoires in COVID-19. Assay used: immunoSEQ multiplex PCR; TCRdb lists only in-frame clones, some missing. The sample lists some 190,000 clones; under 90% were seen once. What was sequenced was peripheral blood. These receptors were collected from a man in his sixties with acute or convalescent COVID-19.

The J gene is TRBJ1-1, the V gene TRBV6-1; 7 nucleotides match TRBD1. The CDR3 has 19 residues. In germline, CDR1 is MNHNS, CDR2 SASEGT. The J segment lost 3 bases and the V segment lost 3 bases, leaving 19 bases of the junction unmatched. The CDR3 is CASSEGGAAGGKMYTEAFF. The CDR3 region has the DNA TGTGCCAGCAGTGAGGGGGGAGCGGCAGGGGGTAAAATGTACACTGAAGCTTTCTTT.

About this clone: Within the sample, other DNA sequences also encode this same CDR3. The J gene is TRBJ1-5, the V gene TRBV2; 9 positions match TRBD1. J was trimmed by 6 bases and V by 7 bases; bases with no gene match: 4. The CDR3 consists of 13 residues. Germline CDR1 is SNHLY and CDR2 is FYNNEI. CDR3 amino acids: CASTGQGGQPQHF. The DNA of the CDR3 is TGTGCCAGCACGGGACAGGGCGGTCAGCCCCAGCATTTT.

This rearrangement joins TRBV3-1 (or the pseudogene TRBV3-2) to TRBJ1-1; D remains unclear. The CDR3 consists of 13 residues. V was cut by 0 bases and J by 6 bases, with 8 bases left in between. Germline CDR1 and CDR2: LGHDT and YNNKEL (reference sequence). CDR3 DNA sequence: TGTGCCAGCAGCCAAGAGCGAAAGTCTGAAGCTTTCTTT. Residues: CASSQERKSEAFF.

The chain carries TRBV5-1 and TRBJ2-7; TRBD1 matches at 8 bases. This CDR3 is 16 amino acids long. Germline trimming cut 0 bases from V and 5 bases from J; bases unmatched to any gene: 10. Germline lookup yields CDR1 SGHRS and CDR2 YFSETQ. The CDR3 sequence is CASSLERTGLGNEQYF. In DNA form, the CDR3 reads TGCGCCAGCAGCTTGGAGAGGACAGGGCTGGGAAACGAGCAGTACTTC.

The genes are TRBV2 and TRBJ2-7; a weak D match, TRBD1 (5 bases). The CDR3 contains 13 residues. Germline CDR1 SNHLY, CDR2 FYNNEI. V was shortened by 6 bases and J by 6 bases, with 15 bases between the two germline ends. CDR3 DNA: TGTGCCAGCAGGAAAACGCAGGGATCCGAGCAGTACTTC. It specifies CASRKTQGSEQYF.

This chain joins TRBV7-2 and TRBJ2-7; 9 bases are shared with TRBD1. J gave up 4 bases and V 6 bases, and 7 bases lay outside the gene matches. Germline-derived CDR1 and CDR2 are SGHTA and FQGNSA. CDR3 size: 14 residues. CDR3 region: CASRTGQGRYEQYF. CDR3 DNA: TGTGCCAGCAGGACGGGACAGGGAAGGTACGAGCAGTACTTC.

This chain uses TRBV6-2 or TRBV6-3 with TRBJ2-1, with 9 bases fitting TRBD1. Trimming at V came to 6 bases and at J to 7 bases, leaving 16 bases not matched to a gene. The germline CDR1 and CDR2 sequences are MNHEY and SVGEGT. The CDR3 is 17 residues long. This CDR3 is CASSLLYAGTGKNEQFF. CDR3 nucleotide sequence: TGTGCCAGCAGCCTTCTCTACGCCGGGACAGGGAAGAATGAGCAGTTCTTC.

The V gene is TRBV4-2, the J gene TRBJ2-2; 13 nucleotides line up with TRBD2. The trim removed 1 base at V and 7 bases at J, leaving 6 bases unmatched. The CDR3 loop spans 17 amino acids. CDR1 LGHNA and CDR2 YNFKEQ come from the germline V gene. CDR3 amino acids: CASSQALTSGGFGELFF. The CDR3 DNA reads TGTGCCAGCAGCCAAGCGTTGACTAGCGGGGGGTTCGGGGAGCTGTTTTTT.

This clone was found once. The gene calls are TRBV2 and TRBJ2-3, with 10 bases fitting TRBD1. V lost 5 bases and J lost 0; bases outside the gene matches: 11. The CDR3 runs to 18 residues. Germline assignment: CDR1 SNHLY and CDR2 FYNNEI. The CDR3 region is CASSPGTGAKSSTDTQYF. In DNA form, the CDR3 reads TGTGCCAGCAGTCCCGGGACAGGGGCAAAAAGTAGCACAGATACGCAGTATTTT.

The CDR3 reads CASSGDRHYSNQPQHF. CDR3 bases: TGCGCCAGCAGTGGGGACAGGCATTATAGCAATCAGCCCCAGCATTTT. The chain carries TRBV10-1 and TRBJ1-5; 8 bases agree with TRBD1. From germline, CDR1 is WNHNN and CDR2 SYGVQD (reference sequence). Trimming removed 4 bases from V and 0 bases from J; junction bases left unmatched: 5. The CDR3 sequence is 16 residues long.

This chain joins TRBV29-1 and TRBJ1-2; TRBD1 is a possible D gene (6 bases). CDR1 is SQVTM, CDR2 ANQGSEA, per germline. V was pared by 2 bases and J by 1 base, with 8 bases between. The CDR3 sequence is 13 residues long. DNA of the CDR3: TGCAGCGTTGAAAGGACAGTTAACTATGGCTACACCTTC. Protein: CSVERTVNYGYTF.

This sequence joins TRBV9 and TRBJ2-2; D ambiguous. The CDR3 contains 12 residues. V was cut by 4 bases and J by 4 bases, with 5 bases left in between. Germline CDR1 and CDR2: SGDLS and YYNGEE. The CDR3 loop is CASSPGTGELFF. In DNA form, the CDR3 reads TGTGCCAGCAGCCCCGGCACCGGGGAGCTGTTTTTT.

The rearrangement links TRBV7-6 to TRBJ2-1; 16 bases map to TRBD2. The CDR3 runs 21 residues. The J segment lost 3 bases and the V segment lost 1 base, leaving 12 bases of the junction unmatched. In germline, CDR1 is SGHVS, CDR2 FNYEAQ. CDR3 in amino acids: CASSLEAGTSGRASSYNEQFF. As DNA, the CDR3 is TGTGCCAGCAGCTTAGAGGCCGGGACTAGCGGGAGGGCCTCAAGCTACAATGAGCAGTTCTTC.

V usage is TRBV2 and J usage is TRBJ1-1; D may be TRBD1 (6 bases). Germline lookup yields CDR1 SNHLY and CDR2 FYNNEI. The CDR3 is 13 amino acids. V was trimmed by 6 bases and J by 7 bases, leaving 15 bases between them. CDR3 in amino acids: CASRASGTNEAFF. Here the CDR3 DNA reads TGTGCCAGCAGAGCCTCCGGGACAAATGAAGCTTTCTTT.

The chain couples TRBV24-1 to TRBJ1-1; TRBD1 aligns across 7 bases. Germline lookup yields CDR1 KGHDR and CDR2 SFDVKD. The CDR3 contains 16 residues. J lost 4 bases, V lost 2 bases, and 9 bases had no gene match. In nucleotides, the CDR3 is TGTGCCACCAGTGATTCCTCGACAGGGTGGGCCACTGAAGCTTTCTTT. Residues: CATSDSSTGWATEAFF.

The chain employs TRBV5-8 and TRBJ2-2; the match to TRBD2 covers 8 bases. With 4 bases clipped from V and 2 bases from J, the junction kept 10 bases outside the gene matches. CDR3 length: 17 amino acids. From germline, CDR1 is SGHTS and CDR2 YDEGEE. The CDR3: CASSPAAGALNTGELFF. CDR3 DNA sequence: TGTGCCAGCAGCCCGGCAGCGGGGGCCCTAAACACCGGGGAGCTGTTTTTT.

This chain joins TRBV28 and TRBJ2-5, with D possibly TRBD1 on 6 matching bases. Germline CDR1 reads MDHEN; CDR2 reads SYDVKM. This CDR3 region has 15 residues. With 5 bases removed from V and 1 base from J, the gap between germline ends came to 14 bases. CDR3 loop: CASSPQGQAQETQYF. CDR3 sequence (DNA): TGTGCCAGCAGTCCCCAGGGACAAGCCCAAGAGACCCAGTACTTC.

This clone was recorded only once. The chain couples TRBV27 to TRBJ2-1; D not certain. Trimming removed 11 bases at V and 7 bases at J, with 18 bases between. Germline CDR1 MNHEY, CDR2 SMNVEV (reference sequence). This CDR3 spans 13 amino acids. CDR3 loop: CAPGQRSDNEQFF. CDR3 coding DNA: TGTGCCCCCGGCCAGAGGTCCGATAATGAGCAGTTCTTC.

The CDR3 DNA reads as TGTGCCAGCAGTGATCCGGACACTGAAGCTTTCTTT. Protein: CASSDPDTEAFF. The chain couples TRBV2 to TRBJ1-1; D is unresolved. Germline CDR1 reads SNHLY; CDR2 reads FYNNEI. This CDR3 is 12 amino acids long. Trimming took off 3 bases at V and 3 bases at J, with 5 bases between the two ends.

J is TRBJ2-1 and V is TRBV11-2, with D tentatively TRBD2 (6 bases). This CDR3 has 16 amino acids. V dropped 2 bases and J dropped 7 bases, with 18 bases sitting between them. CDR1 and CDR2 (germline): SGHAT, FQNNGV. The CDR3 reads CASSLPDNAGRNEQFF. In nucleotides, the CDR3 is TGTGCCAGCAGCTTACCGGACAACGCCGGGAGAAATGAGCAGTTCTTC.

The gene calls are TRBV24-1 and TRBJ2-3, with no clear D. Looked up from germline, CDR1 is KGHDR and CDR2 is SFDVKD. This CDR3 is 14 amino acids long. V shed 3 bases and J shed 4 bases, with 10 bases lying between them. The CDR3 DNA reads TGTGCCACCAGTGATACCCTTCAGGCAGATACGCAGTATTTT. It specifies CATSDTLQADTQYF.

The genes are TRBV5-6 and TRBJ2-2, with 13 nucleotides matching TRBD2. The CDR3 totals 17 residues. Germline CDR1 reads SGHDT; CDR2 reads YYEEEE. J gave up 1 base and V 4 bases, and 4 bases lay outside the gene matches. CDR3 bases: TGTGCCAGCAGCCGAGGGACTAGCGGGGAGAACACCGGGGAGCTGTTTTTT. Protein: CASSRGTSGENTGELFF.

V gene TRBV19 combines with J gene TRBJ2-7; TRBD2 might be the D (6 bases). This CDR3 is 14 amino acids long. CDR1 is LNHDA, CDR2 SQIVND, per germline (reference sequence). Deletions cut 6 bases from V and 3 bases from J, with 15 bases between. The CDR3 is CASSPRDGGYEQYF. The CDR3 nucleotides are TGTGCCAGTAGCCCCCGGGACGGGGGCTACGAGCAGTACTTC.

The genes are TRBV5-1 and TRBJ1-6; 9 nucleotides align to TRBD1. The CDR3 runs 15 residues. Germline assignment: CDR1 SGHRS and CDR2 YFSETQ. The V and J ends lost 2 bases and 6 bases, in that order; junction bases with no gene match: 3. CDR3 in DNA: TGCGCCAGCAGCTTCCGGGACAGGGTTAATTCACCCCTCCACTTT. Encoded protein: CASSFRDRVNSPLHF.

The CDR3 spells CASSSPGGRGSGELFF. The CDR3 DNA reads TGTGCCAGCAGTTCCCCAGGGGGCCGGGGGTCCGGGGAGCTGTTTTTT. The J gene is TRBJ2-2, the V gene TRBV28; TRBD1 matches 8 bases. Trimming at V came to 4 bases and at J to 6 bases, leaving 10 bases not matched to a gene. The CDR3 spans 16 residues. Germline V gene data show CDR1 as MDHEN and CDR2 as SYDVKM.

The CDR3 sequence: CASSEQQVTGELFF. Written as DNA, the CDR3 is TGTGCCAGCAGTGAACAACAGGTGACCGGGGAGCTGTTTTTT. V and J are TRBV25-1 and TRBJ2-2; D might be TRBD1 (5 bases). The length of the CDR3 is 14 residues. V lost 2 bases and J 5 bases, leaving 9 bases between the germline ends. From germline, CDR1 is MGHDK and CDR2 SYGVNS.

The chain is built from TRBV25-1 and TRBJ1-4, with D tentatively TRBD1 (5 bases). Germline lookup yields CDR1 MGHDK and CDR2 SYGVNS. The germline V and J ends were trimmed by 7 bases and 1 base, with 7 bases remaining between them. This CDR3 contains 13 residues. The CDR3 bases are TGTGCCAGCAACGGGGGAACTAATGAAAAACTGTTTTTT. Residues: CASNGGTNEKLFF.

This clone occurred once. The chain employs TRBV30 and TRBJ1-5; 10 bases fit TRBD1. This CDR3 is built from 17 residues. The germline V gene encodes CDR1 GTSNPN and CDR2 SVGIG (reference sequence). After removal of 2 bases from V and 7 bases from J, the junction contained 14 bases not matched to a gene. The CDR3 here is CAWSPRTGGTFRQPQHF. The CDR3 bases are TGTGCCTGGAGTCCCAGGACAGGGGGTACCTTCAGGCAGCCCCAGCATTTT.